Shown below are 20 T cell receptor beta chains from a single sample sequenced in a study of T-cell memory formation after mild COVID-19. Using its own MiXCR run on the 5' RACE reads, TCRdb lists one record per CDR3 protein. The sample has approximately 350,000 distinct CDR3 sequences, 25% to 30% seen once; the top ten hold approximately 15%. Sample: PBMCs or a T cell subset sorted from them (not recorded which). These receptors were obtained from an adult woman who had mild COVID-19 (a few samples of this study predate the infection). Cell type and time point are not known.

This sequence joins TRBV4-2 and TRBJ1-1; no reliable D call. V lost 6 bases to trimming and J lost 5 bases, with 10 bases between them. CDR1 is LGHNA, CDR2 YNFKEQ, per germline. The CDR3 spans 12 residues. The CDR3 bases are TGTGCCAGCAGAGAGACAAGGACTGAAGCTTTCTTT. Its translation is CASRETRTEAFF.

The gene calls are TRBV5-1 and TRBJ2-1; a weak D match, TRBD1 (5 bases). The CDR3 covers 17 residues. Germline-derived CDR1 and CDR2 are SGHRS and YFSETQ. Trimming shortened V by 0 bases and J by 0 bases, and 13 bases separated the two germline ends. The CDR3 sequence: CASSLGHGHPSYNEQFF. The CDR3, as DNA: TGCGCCAGCAGCTTGGGACACGGACATCCCTCCTACAATGAGCAGTTCTTC.

The DNA of the CDR3 is TGCAGCGTTGAAGATAGCGGGAGCTCCTACGAGCAGTACTTC. This gives the protein CSVEDSGSSYEQYF. This chain connects TRBV29-1 to TRBJ2-7; 9 nucleotides align to TRBD2. CDR3 size: 14 residues. Germline V gives CDR1 SQVTM, CDR2 ANQGSEA. The junction had 0 bases not matched to a gene; V was cut back by 0 bases and J by 0 bases.

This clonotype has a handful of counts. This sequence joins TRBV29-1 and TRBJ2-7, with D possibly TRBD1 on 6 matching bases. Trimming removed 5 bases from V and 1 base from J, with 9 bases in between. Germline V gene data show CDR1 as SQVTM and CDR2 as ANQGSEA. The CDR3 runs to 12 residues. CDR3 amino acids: CSVRDTSYEQYF. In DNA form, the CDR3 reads TGCAGCGTTCGGGACACTTCCTACGAGCAGTACTTC.

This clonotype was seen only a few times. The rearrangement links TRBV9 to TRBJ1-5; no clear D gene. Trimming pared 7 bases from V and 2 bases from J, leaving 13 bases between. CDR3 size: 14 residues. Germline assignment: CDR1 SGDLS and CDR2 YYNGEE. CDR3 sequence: CASGKSSGNQPQHF. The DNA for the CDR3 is TGTGCCAGCGGCAAATCGAGCGGCAATCAGCCCCAGCATTTT.

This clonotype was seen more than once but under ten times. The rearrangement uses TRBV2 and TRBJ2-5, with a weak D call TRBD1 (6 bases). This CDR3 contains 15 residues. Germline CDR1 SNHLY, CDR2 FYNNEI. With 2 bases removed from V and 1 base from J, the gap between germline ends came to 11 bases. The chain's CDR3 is CASSERIQGQETQYF. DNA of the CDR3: TGTGCCAGCAGTGAAAGGATACAGGGCCAAGAGACCCAGTACTTC.

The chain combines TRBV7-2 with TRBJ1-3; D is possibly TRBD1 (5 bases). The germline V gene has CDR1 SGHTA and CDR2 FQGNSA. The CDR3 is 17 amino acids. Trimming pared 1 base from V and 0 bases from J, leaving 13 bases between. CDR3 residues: CASSLGLAGGSGNTIYF. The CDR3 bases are TGTGCCAGCAGCTTAGGTCTGGCGGGGGGCTCTGGAAACACCATATATTTT.

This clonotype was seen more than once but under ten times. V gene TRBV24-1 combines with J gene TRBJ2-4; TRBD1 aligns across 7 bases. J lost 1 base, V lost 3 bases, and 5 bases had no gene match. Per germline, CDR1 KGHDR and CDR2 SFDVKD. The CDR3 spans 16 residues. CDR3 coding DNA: TGTGCCACCAGTGATCATACAGGGGAGGCCAAAAACATTCAGTACTTC. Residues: CATSDHTGEAKNIQYF.

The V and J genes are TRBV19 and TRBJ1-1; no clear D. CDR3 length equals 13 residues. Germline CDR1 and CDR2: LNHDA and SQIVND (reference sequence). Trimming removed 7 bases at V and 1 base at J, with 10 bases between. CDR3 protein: CASNRGQNTEAFF. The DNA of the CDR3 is TGTGCCAGTAATCGAGGGCAGAACACTGAAGCTTTCTTT.

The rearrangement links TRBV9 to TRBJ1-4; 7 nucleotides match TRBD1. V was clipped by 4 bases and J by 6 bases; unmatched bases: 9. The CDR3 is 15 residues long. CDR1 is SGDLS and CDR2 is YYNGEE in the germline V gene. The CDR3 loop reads CASSRGLGGDEKLFF. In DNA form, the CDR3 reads TGTGCCAGCAGCCGCGGACTAGGGGGCGATGAAAAACTGTTTTTT.

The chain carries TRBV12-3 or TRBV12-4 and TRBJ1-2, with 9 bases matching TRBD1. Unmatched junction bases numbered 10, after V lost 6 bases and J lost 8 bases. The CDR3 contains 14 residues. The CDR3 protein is CASSPGRDRAGYTF. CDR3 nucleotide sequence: TGTGCCAGCAGCCCCGGCCGGGACAGGGCCGGCTACACCTTC.

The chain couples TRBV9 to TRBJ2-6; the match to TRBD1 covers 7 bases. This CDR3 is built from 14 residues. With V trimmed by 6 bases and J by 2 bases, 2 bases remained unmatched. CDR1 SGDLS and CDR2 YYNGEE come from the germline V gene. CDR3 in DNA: TGTGCCAGCACCACAGGGGCTGGGGCCAACGTCCTGACTTTC. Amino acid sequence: CASTTGAGANVLTF.

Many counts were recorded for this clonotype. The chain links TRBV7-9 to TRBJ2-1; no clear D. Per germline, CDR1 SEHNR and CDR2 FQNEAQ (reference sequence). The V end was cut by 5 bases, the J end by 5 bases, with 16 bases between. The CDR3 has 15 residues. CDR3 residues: CASSPVMGGDNEQFF. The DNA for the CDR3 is TGTGCCAGCAGCCCGGTGATGGGCGGCGACAATGAGCAGTTCTTC.

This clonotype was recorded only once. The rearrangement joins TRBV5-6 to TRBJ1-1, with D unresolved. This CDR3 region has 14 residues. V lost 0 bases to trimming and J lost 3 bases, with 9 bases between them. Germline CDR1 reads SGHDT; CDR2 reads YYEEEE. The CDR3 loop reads CASSLAGEYTEAFF. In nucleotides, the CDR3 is TGTGCCAGCAGCTTGGCTGGGGAATACACTGAAGCTTTCTTT.

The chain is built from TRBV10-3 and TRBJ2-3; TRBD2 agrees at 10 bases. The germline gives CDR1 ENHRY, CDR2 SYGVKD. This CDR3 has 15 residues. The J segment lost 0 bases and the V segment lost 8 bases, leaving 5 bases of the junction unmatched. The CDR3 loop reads CAILRGLASTDTQYF. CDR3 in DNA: TGTGCCATCCTTCGGGGACTAGCGAGCACAGATACGCAGTATTTT.

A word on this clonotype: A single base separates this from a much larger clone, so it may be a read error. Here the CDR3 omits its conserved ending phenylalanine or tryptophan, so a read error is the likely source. The CDR3 DNA sequence: TGTGCCAGCAGCTTGTTTCAGGCGTACCAAGAGACCCAGTACTTA. It yields the protein CASSLFQAYQETQYL. This rearrangement joins TRBV5-6 to TRBJ2-5; D unresolved. The CDR3 has 15 residues. Germline CDR1 is SGHDT and CDR2 is YYEEEE. V was clipped by 1 base and J by 0 bases, with 10 bases between them.

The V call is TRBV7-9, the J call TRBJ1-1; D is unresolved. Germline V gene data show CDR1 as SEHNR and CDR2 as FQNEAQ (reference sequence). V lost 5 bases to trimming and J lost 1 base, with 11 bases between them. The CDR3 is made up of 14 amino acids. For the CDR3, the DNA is TGTGCCAGCAGCCAGGCACCCTCGAACACTGAAGCTTTCTTT. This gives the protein CASSQAPSNTEAFF.

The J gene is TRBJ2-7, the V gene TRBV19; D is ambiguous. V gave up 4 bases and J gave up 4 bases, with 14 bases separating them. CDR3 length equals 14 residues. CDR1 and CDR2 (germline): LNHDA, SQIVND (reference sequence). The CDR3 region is CASSNVSVQYEQYF. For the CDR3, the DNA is TGTGCCAGTAGTAACGTGTCAGTTCAATACGAGCAGTACTTC.

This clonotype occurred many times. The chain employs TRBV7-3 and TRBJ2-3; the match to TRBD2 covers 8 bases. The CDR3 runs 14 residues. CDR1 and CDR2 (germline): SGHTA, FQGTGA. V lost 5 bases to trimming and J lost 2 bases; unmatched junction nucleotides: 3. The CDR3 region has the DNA TGTGCCAGCAGCCCCGGGGGGGCCACAGATACGCAGTATTTT. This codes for CASSPGGATDTQYF.

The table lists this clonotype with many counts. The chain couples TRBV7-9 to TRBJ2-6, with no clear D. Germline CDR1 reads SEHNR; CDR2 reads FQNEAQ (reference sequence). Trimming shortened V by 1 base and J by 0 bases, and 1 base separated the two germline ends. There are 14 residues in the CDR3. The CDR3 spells CASSLVSGANVLTF. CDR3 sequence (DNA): TGTGCCAGCAGCTTAGTCTCTGGGGCCAACGTCCTGACTTTC.